This T cell receptor beta chain was recorded in a study of cytomegalovirus exposure and HLA in healthy donors. Findings of the study overall: Clonal expansion, a later analysis showed, was greater in HLA-associated TCR beta chains than in equally common others. Accounts indicate the classifier identified cytomegalovirus status with strong specificity and sensitivity. Cytomegalovirus-associated TCR beta chains were listed, numbering around 150.

Donors likely had unrecorded immune exposures despite being nominally healthy when sampled. On this clone: Its antigen is not known.

The CDR3 runs 16 residues. Per germline, CDR1 MNHNS and CDR2 SASEGT. V gave up 3 bases and J gave up 3 bases; unmatched junction bases: 8. Amplification used 60 Vbeta primers and 13 Jbeta primers. This table comes from immunoSEQ multiplex PCR, and its TCRdb copy is limited to in-frame clones, with some not included. The sample holds just over 85,000 clones, approximately 83% seen once. The clonotype originates from a middle-aged man in good health and CMV-seronegative. V is TRBV6-1 and J is TRBJ2-1, with TRBD2 matching over 7 bases. Sequencing used PBMCs. CDR3 DNA: TGTGCCAGCAGTGACCTCGCCGGGAGGTTCTACAATGAGCAGTTCTTC. Translating gives CASSDLAGRFYNEQFF.